The present TCR beta chain was sequenced within a study of blood T cell repertoires in COVID-19. Whole-study context: Whether acute or convalescent, the COVID-19 samples came from the United States, Italy and Spain. The analysed material was cDNA or gDNA that came from T cells, B-cell-depleted T cells, or PBMCs.

Study processing details: For nucleated cells, counts were estimated from reference gene primer amplification. TCRdb's table, derived via immunoSEQ multiplex PCR, lists solely in-frame clones and lacks some. V and J calls and clone size follow that table, whereas D and trimming were derived from the DNA. The sample lists roughly 73,000 clones, about four fifths occurring once. Germline-derived CDR1 and CDR2 are MNHEY and SMNVEV (reference sequence). V lost 6 bases to trimming and J lost 3 bases; unmatched junction nucleotides: 7. The CDR3 has 15 amino acids. The chain recombines TRBV27 with TRBJ2-7, with 11 bases fitting TRBD1. The clonotype was recovered from a woman in her sixties or seventies with acute or convalescent COVID-19. Sequenced material: peripheral blood. CDR3 DNA sequence: TGTGCCAGCAGGCCGGGACAGGGGGTATTCTACGAGCAGTACTTC. Its protein product is CASRPGQGVFYEQYF.